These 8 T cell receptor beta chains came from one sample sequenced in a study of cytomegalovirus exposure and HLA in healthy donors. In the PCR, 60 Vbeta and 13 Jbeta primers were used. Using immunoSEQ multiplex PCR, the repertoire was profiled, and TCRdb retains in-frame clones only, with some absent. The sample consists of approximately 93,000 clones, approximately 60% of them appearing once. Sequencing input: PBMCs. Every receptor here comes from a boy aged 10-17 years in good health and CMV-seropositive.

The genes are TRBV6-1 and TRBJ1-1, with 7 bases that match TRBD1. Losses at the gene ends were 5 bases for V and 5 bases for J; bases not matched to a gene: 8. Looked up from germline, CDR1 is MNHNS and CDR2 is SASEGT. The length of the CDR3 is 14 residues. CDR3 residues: CASSFTTGVTEAFF. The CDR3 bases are TGTGCCAGCAGTTTTACTACAGGGGTGACTGAAGCTTTCTTT.

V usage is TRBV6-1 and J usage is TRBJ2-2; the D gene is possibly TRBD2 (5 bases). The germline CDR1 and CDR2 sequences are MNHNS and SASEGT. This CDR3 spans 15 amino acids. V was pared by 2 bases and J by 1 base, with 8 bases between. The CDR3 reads CASSELRVNTGELFF. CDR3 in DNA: TGTGCCAGCAGTGAATTGCGGGTGAACACCGGGGAGCTGTTTTTT.

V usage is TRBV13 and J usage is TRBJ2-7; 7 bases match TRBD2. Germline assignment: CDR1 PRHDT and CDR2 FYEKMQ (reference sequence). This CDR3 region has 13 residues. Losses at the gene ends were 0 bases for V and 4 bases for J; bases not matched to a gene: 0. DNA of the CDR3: TGTGCCAGCAGCTTAGGAGCGGGGTACGAGCAGTACTTC. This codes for CASSLGAGYEQYF.

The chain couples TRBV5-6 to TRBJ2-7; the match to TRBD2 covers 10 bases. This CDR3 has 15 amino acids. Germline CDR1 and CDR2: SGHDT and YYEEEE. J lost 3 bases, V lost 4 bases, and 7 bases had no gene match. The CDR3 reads CASSGLAGEFYEQYF. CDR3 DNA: TGTGCCAGCAGCGGTCTAGCGGGGGAATTCTACGAGCAGTACTTC.

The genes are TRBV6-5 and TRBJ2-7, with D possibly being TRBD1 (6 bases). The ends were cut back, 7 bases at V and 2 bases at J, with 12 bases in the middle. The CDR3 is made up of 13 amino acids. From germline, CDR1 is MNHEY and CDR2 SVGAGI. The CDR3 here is CASKQGQAYEQYF. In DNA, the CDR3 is TGTGCCAGCAAACAGGGCCAGGCCTACGAGCAGTACTTC.

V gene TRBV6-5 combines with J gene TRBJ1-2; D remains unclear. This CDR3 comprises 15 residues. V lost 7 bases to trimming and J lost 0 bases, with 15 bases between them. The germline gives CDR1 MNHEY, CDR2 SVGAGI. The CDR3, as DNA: TGTGCCAGCACATGGTCGCGGGCAGCTAACTATGGCTACACCTTC. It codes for CASTWSRAANYGYTF.

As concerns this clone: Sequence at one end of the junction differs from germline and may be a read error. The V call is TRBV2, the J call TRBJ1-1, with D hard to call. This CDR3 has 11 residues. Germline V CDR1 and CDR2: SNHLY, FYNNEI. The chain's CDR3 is CASSEALRVPF. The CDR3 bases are TGTGCCAGCAGTGAAGCGCTCCGGGTGCCCTTT. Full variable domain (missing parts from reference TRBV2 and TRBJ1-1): EPEVTQTPSHQVTQMGQEVILRCVPISNHLYFYWYRQILGQKVEFLVSFYNNEISEKSEIFDDQFSVERPDGSNFTLKIRSTKLEDSAMYFCASSEALRVPFGQGTRLTVV.

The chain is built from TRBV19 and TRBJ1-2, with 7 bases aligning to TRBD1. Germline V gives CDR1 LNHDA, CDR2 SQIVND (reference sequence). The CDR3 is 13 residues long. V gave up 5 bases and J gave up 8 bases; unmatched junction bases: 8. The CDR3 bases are TGTGCCAGTAGTCCCGACAGGGTTTACGGCTACACCTTC. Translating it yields CASSPDRVYGYTF.